This T cell receptor (beta chain) stems from a study of T cells in tuberculosis. Turning to the study itself: The T cells targeted glucose monomycolate, a mycobacterial lipid, via CD1B. Blood was taken before or within 7 days of anti-tuberculosis therapy.

With respect to this clone: No antigen is known for it.

Time point in this sample: new active TB diagnosis, blood taken before or within 7 days of starting treatment. On average around 95,000 T cells per donor were immunosequenced. Study-wide results and caveats: Samples were chosen by availability of cryopreserved specimens.

V dropped 0 bases and J dropped 4 bases, with 13 bases sitting between them. Germline-derived CDR1 and CDR2 are LGHNA and YNFKEQ. The CDR3 spans 16 residues. Some clones are missing from TCRdb's copy, which holds only in-frame ones; the method was immunoSEQ multiplex PCR. The sample holds 20,000 to 25,000 clones, under 85% seen once. The chain uses TRBV4-2 and TRBJ2-1; the D gene is possibly TRBD2 (6 bases). This clonotype was obtained from an adult with tuberculosis. The material sequenced was PBMCs, taken at tuberculosis diagnosis. The CDR3, as DNA: TGTGCCAGCAGCCAAGATCCGCGGGGAACTTACAATGAGCAGTTCTTC. Translating gives CASSQDPRGTYNEQFF.